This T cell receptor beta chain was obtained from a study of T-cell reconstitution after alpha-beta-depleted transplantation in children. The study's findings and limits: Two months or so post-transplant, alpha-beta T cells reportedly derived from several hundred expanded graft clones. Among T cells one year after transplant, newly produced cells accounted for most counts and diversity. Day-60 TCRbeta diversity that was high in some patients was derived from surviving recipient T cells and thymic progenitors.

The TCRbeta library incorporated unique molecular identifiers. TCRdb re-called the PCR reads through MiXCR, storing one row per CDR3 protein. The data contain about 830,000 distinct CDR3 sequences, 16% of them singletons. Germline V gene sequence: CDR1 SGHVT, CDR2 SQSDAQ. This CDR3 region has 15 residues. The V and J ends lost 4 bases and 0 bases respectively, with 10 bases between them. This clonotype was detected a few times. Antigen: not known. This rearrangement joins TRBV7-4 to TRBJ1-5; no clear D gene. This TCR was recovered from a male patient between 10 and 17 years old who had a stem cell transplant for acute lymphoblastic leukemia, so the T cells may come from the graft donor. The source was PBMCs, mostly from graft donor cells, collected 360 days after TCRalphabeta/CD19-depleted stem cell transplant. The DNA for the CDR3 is TGTGCCAGCAGCTCGCCGGGAAATAGCAATCAGCCCCAGCATTTT. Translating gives CASSSPGNSNQPQHF.